The clone carrying this T cell receptor beta chain was observed a handful of times. The antigen is unknown. PCR was performed a second time for roughly 7 to 11 cycles using a sample-barcoded 5' primer and a J-beta primer mix. TCRdb recomputed calls from the 5' RACE reads with MiXCR, one row per CDR3 protein. The sample gives 850,000 to 1,000,000 distinct CDR3 sequences, about 48% of which show up once; around an eighth is in the top ten. The data originate from a study of blood T cells in healthy people across ages. In the study overall: Template switching picked up about one barcoded beta molecule for each two T cells. Findings of the study overall: Long-lived and aged donors differed, with more naive CD4+ cells and higher diversity in the long-lived.

Those donating, healthy Caucasian individuals from Russia, were aged roughly 6 to 90. The clonotype was recovered from a man in his thirties or forties in good health. Source material: blood.

CDR3 nucleotides: TGCGCCAGCACCAGGACTAGCGGGGGGTCCTACAATGAGCAGTTCTTC. Protein product: CASTRTSGGSYNEQFF. The chain links TRBV5-1 to TRBJ2-1, with 14 bases identical to TRBD2. The CDR3 consists of 16 residues. J lost 1 base, V lost 6 bases, and 3 bases had no gene match. Germline values: CDR1 SGHRS, CDR2 YFSETQ.